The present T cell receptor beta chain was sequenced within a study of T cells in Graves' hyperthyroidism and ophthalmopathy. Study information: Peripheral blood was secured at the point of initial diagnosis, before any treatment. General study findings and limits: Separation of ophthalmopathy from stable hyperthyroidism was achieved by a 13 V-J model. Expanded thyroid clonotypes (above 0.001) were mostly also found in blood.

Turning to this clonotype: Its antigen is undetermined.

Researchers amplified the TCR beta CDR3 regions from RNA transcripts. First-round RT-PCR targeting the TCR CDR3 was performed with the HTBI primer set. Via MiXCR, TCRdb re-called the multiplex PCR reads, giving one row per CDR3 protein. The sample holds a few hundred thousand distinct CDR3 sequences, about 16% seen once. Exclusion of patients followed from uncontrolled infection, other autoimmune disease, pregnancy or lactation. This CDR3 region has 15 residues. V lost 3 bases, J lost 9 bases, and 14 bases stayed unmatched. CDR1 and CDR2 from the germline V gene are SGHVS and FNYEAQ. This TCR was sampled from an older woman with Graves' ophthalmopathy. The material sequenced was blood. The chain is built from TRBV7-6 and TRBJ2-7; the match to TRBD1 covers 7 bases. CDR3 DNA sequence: TGTGCCAGCAGCTTGGGTGGGACAGCCCAGAGCGTGCAGTACTTC. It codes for CASSLGGTAQSVQYF.